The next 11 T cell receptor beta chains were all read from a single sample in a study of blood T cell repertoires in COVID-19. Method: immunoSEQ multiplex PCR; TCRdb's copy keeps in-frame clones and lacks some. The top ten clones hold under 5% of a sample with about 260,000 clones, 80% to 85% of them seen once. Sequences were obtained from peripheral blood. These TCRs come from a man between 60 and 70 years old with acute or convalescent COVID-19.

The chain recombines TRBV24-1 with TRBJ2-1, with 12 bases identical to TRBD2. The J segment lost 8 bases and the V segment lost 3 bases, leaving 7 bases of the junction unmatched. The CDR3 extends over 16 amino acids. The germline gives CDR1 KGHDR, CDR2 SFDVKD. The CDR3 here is CATSDPTSGRIHEQFF. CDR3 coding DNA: TGTGCCACCAGTGATCCCACTAGCGGGAGGATCCATGAGCAGTTCTTC.

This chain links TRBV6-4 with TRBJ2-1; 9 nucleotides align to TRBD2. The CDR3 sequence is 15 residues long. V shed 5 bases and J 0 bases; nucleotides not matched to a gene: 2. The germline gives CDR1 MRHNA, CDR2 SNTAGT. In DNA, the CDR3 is TGTGCCAGCAGTATTAGCGGGGGCTCCTACAATGAGCAGTTCTTC. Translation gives CASSISGGSYNEQFF.

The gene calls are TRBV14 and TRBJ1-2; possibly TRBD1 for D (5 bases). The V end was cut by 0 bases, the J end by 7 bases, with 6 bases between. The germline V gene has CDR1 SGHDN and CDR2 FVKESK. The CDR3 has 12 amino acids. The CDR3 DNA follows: TGTGCCAGCAGCCAAGACAGGGTTGGCTACACCTTC. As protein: CASSQDRVGYTF.

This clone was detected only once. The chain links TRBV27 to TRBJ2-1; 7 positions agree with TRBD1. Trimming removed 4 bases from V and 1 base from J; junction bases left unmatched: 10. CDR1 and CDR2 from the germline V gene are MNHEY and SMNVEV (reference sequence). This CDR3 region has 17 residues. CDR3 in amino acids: CASSWGPGGASYNEQFF. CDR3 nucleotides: TGTGCCAGCAGTTGGGGTCCAGGGGGAGCGTCCTACAATGAGCAGTTCTTC.

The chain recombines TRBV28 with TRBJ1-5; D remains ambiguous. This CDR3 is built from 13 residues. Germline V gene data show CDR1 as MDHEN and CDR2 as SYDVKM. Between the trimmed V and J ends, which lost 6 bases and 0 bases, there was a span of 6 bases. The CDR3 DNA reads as TGTGCCAGCAGCCCCTATAGCAATCAGCCCCAGCATTTT. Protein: CASSPYSNQPQHF.

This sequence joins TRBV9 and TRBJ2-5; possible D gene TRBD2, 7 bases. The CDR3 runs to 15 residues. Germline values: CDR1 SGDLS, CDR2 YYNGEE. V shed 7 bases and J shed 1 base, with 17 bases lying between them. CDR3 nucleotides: TGTGCCAGCGCCAAGGGTGGGGGGGCCCAAGAGACCCAGTACTTC. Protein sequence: CASAKGGGAQETQYF.

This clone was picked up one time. CDR3 in DNA: TGTGCCAGCAGCCTCGGGGTAGCGGGGGGGCAAGAGACCCAGTACTTC. It yields the protein CASSLGVAGGQETQYF. The genes are TRBV2 and TRBJ2-5, with 11 bases lining up with TRBD2. This CDR3 contains 16 residues. Germline values: CDR1 SNHLY, CDR2 FYNNEI. V lost 6 bases, J lost 2 bases, and 8 bases stayed unmatched.

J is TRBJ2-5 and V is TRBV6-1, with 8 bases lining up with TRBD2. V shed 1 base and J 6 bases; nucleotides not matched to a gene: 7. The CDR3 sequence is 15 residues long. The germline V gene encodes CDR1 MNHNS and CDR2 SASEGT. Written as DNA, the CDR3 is TGTGCCAGCAGTGAAGGCGGGGGGCCCGGGAAGACCCAGTACTTC. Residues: CASSEGGGPGKTQYF.

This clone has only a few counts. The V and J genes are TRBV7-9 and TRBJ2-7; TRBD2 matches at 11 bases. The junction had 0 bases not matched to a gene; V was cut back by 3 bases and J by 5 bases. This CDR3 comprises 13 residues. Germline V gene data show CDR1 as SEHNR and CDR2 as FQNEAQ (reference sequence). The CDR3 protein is CASSLGLADEQYF. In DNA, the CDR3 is TGTGCCAGCAGCTTGGGACTAGCGGACGAGCAGTACTTC.

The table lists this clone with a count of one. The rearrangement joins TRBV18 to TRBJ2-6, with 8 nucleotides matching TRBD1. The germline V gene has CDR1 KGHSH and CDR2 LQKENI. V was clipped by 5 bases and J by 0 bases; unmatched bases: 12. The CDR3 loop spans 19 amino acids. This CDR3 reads CASSIVPGQAASGANVLTF. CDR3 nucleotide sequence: TGTGCCAGCTCAATAGTGCCGGGACAGGCGGCCTCTGGGGCCAACGTCCTGACTTTC.

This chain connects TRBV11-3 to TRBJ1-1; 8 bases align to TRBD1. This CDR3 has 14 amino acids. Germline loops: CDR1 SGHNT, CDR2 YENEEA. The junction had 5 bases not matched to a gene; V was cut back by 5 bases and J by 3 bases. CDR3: CASSLGQGYTEAFF. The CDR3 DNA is TGTGCCAGCAGCCTTGGACAGGGATACACTGAAGCTTTCTTT.